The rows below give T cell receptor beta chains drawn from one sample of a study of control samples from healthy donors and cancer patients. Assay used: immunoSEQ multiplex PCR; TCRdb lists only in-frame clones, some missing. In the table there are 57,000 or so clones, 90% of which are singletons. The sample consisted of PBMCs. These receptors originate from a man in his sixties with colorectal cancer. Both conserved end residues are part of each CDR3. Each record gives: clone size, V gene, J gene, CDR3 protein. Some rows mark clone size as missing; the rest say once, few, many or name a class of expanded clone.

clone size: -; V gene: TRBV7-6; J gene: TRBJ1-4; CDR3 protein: CASSRQGAATNEKLFF
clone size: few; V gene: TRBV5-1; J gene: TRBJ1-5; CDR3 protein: CASSLTGNSNQPQHF
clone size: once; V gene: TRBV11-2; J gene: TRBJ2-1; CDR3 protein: CASSGRTSFVEQFF
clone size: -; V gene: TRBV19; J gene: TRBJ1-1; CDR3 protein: CASSIGAENTEAFF
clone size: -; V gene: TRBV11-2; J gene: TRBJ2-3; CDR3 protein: CASSPPGVTQYF
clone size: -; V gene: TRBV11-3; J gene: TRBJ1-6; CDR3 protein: CASSAGIPNSPLHF
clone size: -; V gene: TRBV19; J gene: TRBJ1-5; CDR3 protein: CASSIEGRGGQPQHF
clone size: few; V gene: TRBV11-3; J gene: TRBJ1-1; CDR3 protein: CASSPRAYEAFF
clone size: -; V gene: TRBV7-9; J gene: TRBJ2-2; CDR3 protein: CASSFFGLASTGELFF
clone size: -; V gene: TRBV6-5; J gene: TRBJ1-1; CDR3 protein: CASSVQGARTEAFF
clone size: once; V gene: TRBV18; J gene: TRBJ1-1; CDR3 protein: CASSPASGGSTEAFF
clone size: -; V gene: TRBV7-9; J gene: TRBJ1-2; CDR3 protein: CASSLVNLAPHGYTF
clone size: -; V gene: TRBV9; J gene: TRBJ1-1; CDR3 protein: CASSAFDRNTEAFF
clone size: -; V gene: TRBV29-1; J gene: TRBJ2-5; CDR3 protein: CSLGEGRETQYF
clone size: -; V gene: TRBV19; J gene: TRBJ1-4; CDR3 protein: CASGKGLVTNEKLFF
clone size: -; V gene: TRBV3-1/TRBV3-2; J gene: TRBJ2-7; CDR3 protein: CASSRPGQSYEQYF
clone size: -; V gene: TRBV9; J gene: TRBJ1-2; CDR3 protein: CASSVDSTVSYGYTF
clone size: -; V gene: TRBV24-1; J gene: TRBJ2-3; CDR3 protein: CATSTGEGVPDTQYF
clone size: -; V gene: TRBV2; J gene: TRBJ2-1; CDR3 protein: CASTLRMNNNEQFF
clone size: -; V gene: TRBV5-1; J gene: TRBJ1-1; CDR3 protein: CASSPDVVTEAFF
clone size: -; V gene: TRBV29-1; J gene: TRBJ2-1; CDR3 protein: CSVGNGGSYNEQFF
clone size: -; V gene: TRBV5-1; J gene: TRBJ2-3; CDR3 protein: CASSFSTDTQYF
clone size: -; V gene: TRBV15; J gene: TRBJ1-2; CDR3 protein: CATSRDRGLNYGYTF
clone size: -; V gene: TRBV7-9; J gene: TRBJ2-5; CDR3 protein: CASRGASGYQETQYF
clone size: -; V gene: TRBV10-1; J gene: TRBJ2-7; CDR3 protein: CASSASPGVQYF
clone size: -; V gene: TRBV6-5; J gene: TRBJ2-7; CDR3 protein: CASNKDRGDEQYF
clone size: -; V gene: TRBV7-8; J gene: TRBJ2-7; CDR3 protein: CASSKGLAGTMSYRGQEQYF
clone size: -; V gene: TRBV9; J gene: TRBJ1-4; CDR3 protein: CASSVGTATTNEKLFF
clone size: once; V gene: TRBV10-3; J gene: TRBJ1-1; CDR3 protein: CAIRGTDSHTEAFF
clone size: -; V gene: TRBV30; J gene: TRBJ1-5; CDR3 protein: CAWGTGLGNQPQHF
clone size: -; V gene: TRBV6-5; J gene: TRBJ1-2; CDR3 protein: CASSYTGRYGYTF